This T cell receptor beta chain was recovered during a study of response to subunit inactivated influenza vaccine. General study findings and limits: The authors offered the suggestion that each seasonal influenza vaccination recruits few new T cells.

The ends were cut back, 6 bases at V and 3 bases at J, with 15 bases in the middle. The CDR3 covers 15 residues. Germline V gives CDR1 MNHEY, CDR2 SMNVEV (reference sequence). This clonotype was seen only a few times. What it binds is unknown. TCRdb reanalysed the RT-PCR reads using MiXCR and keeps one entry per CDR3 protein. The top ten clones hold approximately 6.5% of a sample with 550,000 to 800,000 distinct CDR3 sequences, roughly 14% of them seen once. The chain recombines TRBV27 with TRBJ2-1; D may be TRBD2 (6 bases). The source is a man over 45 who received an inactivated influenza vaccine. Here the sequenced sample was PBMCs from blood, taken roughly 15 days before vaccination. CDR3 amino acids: CASRVGGGFYNEQFF. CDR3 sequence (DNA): TGTGCCAGCAGAGTTGGGGGAGGTTTCTACAATGAGCAGTTCTTC.